Included here is one T cell receptor beta chain sequence, with context. This clonotype was detected a few times. The antigen this receptor binds is unknown. Compared with germline, one end of the junction differs, possibly owing to a read error. The sample comes from a study of T cells in Graves' hyperthyroidism and ophthalmopathy (dated by TCRdb to the late 2010s). General notes on the study: Peripheral blood samples were taken at the time of initial diagnosis, prior to any treatment. A discovery cohort of roughly 100 patients, roughly 43 with Graves' ophthalmopathy and fewer than 65 with stable Graves' hyperthyroidism, was used to find distinguishing TCR V-J signatures. Prospective prediction of ophthalmopathy was tested in an independent validation cohort consisting of roughly 20 hyperthyroidism patients and some 15 patients who later progressed to ophthalmopathy. The approximately 90 discovery patients were divided at random into training and test sets in a 7:3 ratio. In more than 5 Graves' hyperthyroidism patients, the study also compared T-cell repertoires from thyroid tissue with T-cell repertoires from blood. Following sampling, methimazole starting at 30 mg daily was given to hyperthyroidism patients, and high-dose intravenous methylprednisolone was given to ophthalmopathy patients. The paper reports TCR Vbeta CDR3 sequencing of about 140 peripheral blood samples: approximately 41 ophthalmopathy, 70 to 85 hyperthyroidism and 17 progressor patients. Results and caveats for the whole study, not just this receptor: Blood samples also contained most of the expanded thyroid clonotypes (frequency above 0.001), which suggests that blood repertoires may reflect thyroid immune responses. In validation, progression to ophthalmopathy was predicted by the model with more than 65% sensitivity and just over 72% specificity, a median of approximately 6.5 months before onset. Ophthalmopathy was separated from stable hyperthyroidism by a 13 V-J signature model, with approximately 90% sensitivity and approximately 81% specificity obtained in cross-validation and 80%/75% obtained in testing. Sample size was not statistically predetermined, and blinding of investigators to group allocation was not performed.

TCR beta CDR3 regions were amplified from RNA transcripts. The TCR CDR3 was subjected to a first round of RT-PCR using the HTBI primer set and the Qiagen OneStep RT-PCR kit. Libraries were constructed in a second round of multiplex PCR, after which size selection and purification were carried out. Paired-end sequencing of the libraries was performed with 100 bp reads on an Illumina HiSeq2000. The authors' analysis ran thus. SOAPnuke was used to process the raw data, throwing out any read that contained adapters or uncalled bases, had a mean Phred below 15, or lacked an exact constant-primer or identifier match. COPE v1.2.5 was used to merge the high-quality paired reads, and each unique nucleotide sequence was defined as a clonotype. Clonotypes were aligned to IMGT TRBV, TRBD and TRBJ reference segments using MiTCR v1.1. Analysis was restricted to V-J combinations with a frequency above 0.0001, which covered about 99% of repertoires. The TCS score was defined as F50 (clonal expansion) divided by E x V (chaos), with BLOSUM62-based TCRdist calculated between CDR3 peptides within each V-J. Welch's t-statistics and random forest reduced 500 to 650 V-J features to 13, which were used in a naive Bayes classifier (R e1071). Clones were called with MiXCR by TCRdb after fastp trimmed the public reads at Q25, and only in-frame beta chains were retained. CDR3 protein duplicates are merged, each entry listing the most common genes and DNA. The V and J calls were determined by TCRdb, not by the authors. The sample contains nearly 600,000 distinct CDR3 sequences, approximately 15% of them found a single time. 7.1% of the sample lies in the top ten.

Counted from cysteine to phenylalanine, this CDR3 has 16 amino acids. Only CDR3 DNA is held: 48 bases, read in frame from base 1. The germline V gene gives CDR1 as MNHEY and CDR2 as SVGEGT. In the ophthalmopathy patients, disease was moderately to severely active, with a Clinical Activity Score of 3 or more, a NOSPECS grade of 4 or more, and a duration of less than 3 months. Any patient with an uncontrolled infection, another autoimmune disease, pregnancy or lactation was excluded. Clinical symptoms, serum thyroxine and TRAb, thyroid ultrasound, and orbital computed tomography formed the basis for the diagnoses. Ficoll-Paque density gradient centrifugation was used to isolate PBMCs from approximately 10 ml of fresh peripheral blood. Total RNA was extracted using Trizol reagent, and RNA quality was assessed on an Agilent 2100 Bioanalyzer.

The chain employs TRBV6-2 or TRBV6-3 and TRBJ2-6; TRBD2 is a possible D gene, resting on 5 matching bases. Sequencing was done on a sample of blood. The source is a woman aged 18-30 years with Graves' ophthalmopathy. CDR3 reads: CVSSYPRGSGANVLTF. The DNA sequence follows: TGTGTCAGCAGTTACCCCCGGGGATCTGGGGCCAACGTCCTGACTTTC.